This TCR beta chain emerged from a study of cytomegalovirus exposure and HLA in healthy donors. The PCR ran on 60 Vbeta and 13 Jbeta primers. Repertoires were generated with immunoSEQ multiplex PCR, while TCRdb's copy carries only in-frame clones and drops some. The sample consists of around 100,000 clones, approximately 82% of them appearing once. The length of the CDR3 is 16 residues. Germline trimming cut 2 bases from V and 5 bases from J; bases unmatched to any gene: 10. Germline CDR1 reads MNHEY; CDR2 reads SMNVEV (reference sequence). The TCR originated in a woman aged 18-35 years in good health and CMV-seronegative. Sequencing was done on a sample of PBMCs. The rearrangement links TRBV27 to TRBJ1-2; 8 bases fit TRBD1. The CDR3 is CASSLTFQDRVYGYTF. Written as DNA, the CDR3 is TGTGCCAGCAGTTTAACTTTCCAGGACAGGGTATATGGCTACACCTTC.